This TCR beta chain was retrieved from a study of identical twins. About this clonotype itself: The junction departs from the called germline gene at one end, perhaps through a read error.

TCRdb called the 5' RACE reads again in MiXCR, with one record for every CDR3 protein. The sample yields approximately 500,000 distinct CDR3 sequences, roughly a quarter seen once. Germline CDR1 and CDR2: MNHEY and SVGEGT. The CDR3 runs to 11 residues. These data were likewise used in another study, on T cells expressing NK-cell markers.

Sequenced material: CD4+ T cells sorted from blood. This chain joins TRBV6-2 or TRBV6-3 and TRBJ2-7; TRBD2 aligns across 10 bases. The receptor comes from a woman younger than 30 in good health. The CDR3 DNA sequence: TGTGCCAGCACCAACGGGCTAGCGGGAGAATTC. Translation: CASTNGLAGEF.